One and the same sample provided the 20 T cell receptor beta chains below, sequenced in a study of cytomegalovirus exposure and HLA in healthy donors. The PCR ran on 60 Vbeta and 13 Jbeta primers. Assay used: immunoSEQ multiplex PCR; TCRdb lists only in-frame clones, some missing. The sample contains 150,000 to 200,000 clones, roughly four fifths of which appear only once. Sequencing used PBMCs. The origin of the receptors is a middle-aged man in good health and CMV-seronegative.

On this clone itself: This same CDR3 is encoded by further DNA sequences in the sample. This chain links TRBV11-2 with TRBJ1-6; D unclear. V gave up 1 base and J gave up 7 bases, with 8 bases separating them. Germline lookup yields CDR1 SGHAT and CDR2 FQNNGV. This CDR3 has 14 amino acids. The CDR3 sequence is CASSLGGGNSPLHF. The CDR3 DNA is TGTGCCAGCAGCTTAGGAGGAGGAAATTCACCCCTCCACTTT.

This clone has just one count. The chain links TRBV6-4 to TRBJ2-1; a possible D gene is TRBD2 (5 bases). The V gene's germline CDR1 is MRHNA and CDR2 SNTAGT. V lost 2 bases and J 8 bases, leaving 10 bases between the germline ends. The CDR3 spans 13 residues. CDR3: CASSDPPGDEQFF. The CDR3 DNA reads TGTGCCAGCAGTGACCCCCCCGGGGATGAGCAGTTCTTC.

This clone appeared a single time. This sequence joins TRBV28 and TRBJ2-4; D is perhaps TRBD1 (5 bases). This CDR3 contains 14 residues. Germline assignment: CDR1 MDHEN and CDR2 SYDVKM. V was pared by 1 base and J by 7 bases, with 11 bases between. The CDR3 sequence is CASSLYLRGNIQYF. The DNA for the CDR3 is TGTGCCAGCAGTTTATATCTAAGGGGTAACATTCAGTACTTC.

The chain joins TRBV11-2 to TRBJ2-3; 8 bases are shared with TRBD2. V was clipped by 1 base and J by 4 bases; unmatched bases: 4. The CDR3 sequence is 15 residues long. The germline V gene encodes CDR1 SGHAT and CDR2 FQNNGV. CDR3 sequence: CASSLAGGLPDTQYF. The CDR3 DNA follows: TGTGCCAGCAGCTTAGCGGGGGGGCTACCAGATACGCAGTATTTT. Full variable domain (remainder filled in from reference TRBV11-2 and TRBJ2-3): EAGVAQSPRYKIIEKRQSVAFWCNPISGHATLYWYQQILGQGPKLLIQFQNNGVVDDSQLPKDRFSAERLKGVDSTLKIQPAKLEDSAVYLCASSLAGGLPDTQYFGPGTRLTVL.

The chain carries TRBV6-5 and TRBJ1-5, with 9 bases identical to TRBD1. V shed 6 bases, J shed 4 bases, and the junction held 7 bases outside the gene matches. CDR1 and CDR2 (germline): MNHEY, SVGAGI. The CDR3 totals 15 residues. The CDR3: CASSRGTGSNQPQHF. The CDR3 coding sequence is TGTGCCAGCAGCCGGGGGACAGGGTCAAATCAGCCCCAGCATTTT.

In the case of this clone: The same CDR3 can be traced to other DNA sequences in this sample. The chain carries TRBV30 and TRBJ1-1; 8 bases fit TRBD1. The CDR3 totals 12 residues. CDR1 and CDR2 from the germline V gene are GTSNPN and SVGIG (reference sequence). V shed 7 bases and J 2 bases; nucleotides not matched to a gene: 3. DNA of the CDR3: TGTGCCTCTGACAGGGGAAACACTGAAGCTTTCTTT. Protein sequence: CASDRGNTEAFF.

CDR3 residues: CASSYNLVGGTEAFF. The CDR3 region has the DNA TGTGCCAGCAGTTACAATCTTGTGGGAGGTACTGAAGCTTTCTTT. The chain uses TRBV6-6 and TRBJ1-1; D gene unclear. The germline V gene encodes CDR1 MNHNY and CDR2 SVGAGI (reference sequence). V lost 2 bases to trimming and J lost 5 bases, with 15 bases between them. The CDR3 length is 15 residues.

This chain connects TRBV5-6 to TRBJ1-5; 8 bases are a match to TRBD1. The CDR3 covers 14 residues. Germline values: CDR1 SGHDT, CDR2 YYEEEE. V was pared by 4 bases and J by 7 bases, with 7 bases of the junction left unmatched. The CDR3 region is CASSLTGVEQPQHF. The DNA for the CDR3 is TGTGCCAGCAGCCTGACAGGGGTTGAGCAGCCCCAGCATTTT.

The chain links TRBV2 to TRBJ2-4; a possible D gene is TRBD2 (6 bases). V was pared by 7 bases and J by 5 bases, with 21 bases between. CDR1 and CDR2 from the germline V gene are SNHLY and FYNNEI. The CDR3 has 16 residues. The CDR3 bases are TGTGCCAGCATTTCTCGGGGGTGGAGTGAGCAAAACATTCAGTACTTC. Translated: CASISRGWSEQNIQYF.

V and J are TRBV5-6 and TRBJ1-4; D remains ambiguous. V lost 0 bases and J 6 bases, leaving 9 bases between the germline ends. The CDR3 contains 14 residues. Germline lookup yields CDR1 SGHDT and CDR2 YYEEEE. The CDR3 loop reads CASSLGGRHEKLFF. In nucleotides, the CDR3 is TGTGCCAGCAGCTTGGGAGGAAGGCATGAAAAACTGTTTTTT.

The chain combines TRBV5-1 with TRBJ2-2; the match to TRBD1 covers 9 bases. V gave up 1 base and J gave up 1 base; unmatched junction bases: 2. The CDR3 covers 16 residues. In germline, CDR1 is SGHRS, CDR2 YFSETQ. The CDR3 region has the DNA TGCGCCAGCAGCTTGAAGACAGGGGGGAACACCGGGGAGCTGTTTTTT. Encoded protein: CASSLKTGGNTGELFF.

The table lists this clone with a few counts. J is TRBJ2-3 and V is TRBV7-3, with 14 bases fitting TRBD2. Germline assignment: CDR1 SGHTA and CDR2 FQGTGA. This CDR3 is 16 amino acids long. Trimming took 4 bases from V and 7 from J; bases not matched to a gene: 7. The CDR3 DNA is TGTGCCAGCAGCTCCGGGACTAGCGGGGGAGGAAATACGCAGTATTTT. Its translation is CASSSGTSGGGNTQYF. The full variable domain, its missing parts supplied by reference TRBV7-3 and TRBJ2-3, is GAGVSQTPSNKVTEKGKYVELRCDPISGHTALYWYRQSLGQGPEFLIYFQGTGAADDSGLPNDRFFAVRPEGSVSTLKIQRTERGDSAVYLCASSSGTSGGGNTQYFGPGTRLTVL.

The chain employs TRBV30 and TRBJ2-5; D is possibly TRBD1 (6 bases). The V gene lost 2 bases and the J gene lost 0 bases, with 7 bases spanning the gap. The CDR3 extends over 13 amino acids. Germline CDR1 reads GTSNPN; CDR2 reads SVGIG (reference sequence). CDR3: CAWSTGNQETQYF. In nucleotides, the CDR3 is TGTGCCTGGAGTACAGGGAACCAAGAGACCCAGTACTTC.

This chain links TRBV7-2 with TRBJ2-7, with D hard to call. Germline CDR1 SGHTA, CDR2 FQGNSA. Deletions cut 3 bases from V and 5 bases from J, with 11 bases between. The CDR3 has 13 residues. DNA for the CDR3: TGTGCCAGCAGCTTCCCCCGAGGCCACGAGCAGTACTTC. This translates into CASSFPRGHEQYF.

This rearrangement joins TRBV15 to TRBJ1-1, with D maybe TRBD1 (6 bases). In germline, CDR1 is LNHNV, CDR2 YYDKDF (reference sequence). The CDR3 has 14 residues. V gave up 1 base and J gave up 2 bases, with 8 bases separating them. This CDR3 is CATSRGTVNTEAFF. DNA of the CDR3: TGTGCCACCAGCAGAGGGACAGTAAACACTGAAGCTTTCTTT.

This clone was detected only once. V and J are TRBV11-2 and TRBJ2-5; D unresolved. Germline values: CDR1 SGHAT, CDR2 FQNNGV. V lost 11 bases and J lost 1, with 20 bases in between. The CDR3 length is 15 residues. CDR3: CAASPTGTPQETQYF. In DNA, the CDR3 is TGTGCCGCCTCCCCGACTGGAACCCCCCAAGAGACCCAGTACTTC.

The CDR3 DNA sequence: TGTGCCAGCTCACCACAAGCGACAGAACGACTGTACTTC. Translated, it gives CASSPQATERLYF. The gene calls are TRBV18 and TRBJ2-7; tentatively, D is TRBD1 (5 bases). This CDR3 is 13 amino acids long. The germline V gene encodes CDR1 KGHSH and CDR2 LQKENI. Trimming pared 1 base from V and 12 bases from J, leaving 16 bases between. The full variable domain, with the rest looked up from reference TRBV18 and TRBJ2-7, is NAGVMQNPRHLVRRRGQEARLRCSPMKGHSHVYWYRQLPEEGLKFMVYLQKENIIDESGMPKERFSAEFPKEGPSILRIQQVVRGDSAAYFCASSPQATERLYFGPGTRLTVT.

This chain links TRBV2 with TRBJ2-3; D unresolved. V gave up 5 bases and J gave up 3 bases, with 9 bases separating them. This CDR3 comprises 13 residues. The germline gives CDR1 SNHLY, CDR2 FYNNEI. For the CDR3, the DNA is TGTGCCAGCAGTCGGTATCGGACAGATACGCAGTATTTT. It codes for CASSRYRTDTQYF.

The J gene is TRBJ1-1, the V gene TRBV14, with TRBD1 identical over 8 bases. Germline CDR1 is SGHDN and CDR2 is FVKESK. J gave up 4 bases and V 0 bases, and 7 bases lay outside the gene matches. The CDR3 runs to 16 residues. The CDR3 DNA is TGTGCCAGCAGCCAAGAAGCAGGGGGCGCACCCACTGAAGCTTTCTTT. Translating gives CASSQEAGGAPTEAFF.

The V call is TRBV5-1, the J call TRBJ2-1; tentative D call: TRBD2 (6 bases). Germline values: CDR1 SGHRS, CDR2 YFSETQ. This CDR3 region has 13 residues. The V end was cut by 0 bases, the J end by 7 bases, with 8 bases between. For the CDR3, the DNA is TGCGCCAGCAGCTTGGCCGCGGGAAATGAGCAGTTCTTC. It specifies CASSLAAGNEQFF.